The 11 T cell receptor beta chains below come from one sample, sequenced in a study of blood T cell repertoires in COVID-19. Profiling relied on immunoSEQ multiplex PCR, and the TCRdb table lists in-frame clones only, not all of them. The table has about 310,000 clones, 80% to 90% seen once. What was sequenced was peripheral blood. The origin of the receptors is a man aged 45-65 years with active or convalescent COVID-19.

The J gene is TRBJ1-2, the V gene TRBV2; 7 nucleotides align to TRBD1. V trimming: 6 bases; J trimming: 1 base; junction bases outside the gene matches: 8. Looked up from germline, CDR1 is SNHLY and CDR2 is FYNNEI. The CDR3 loop spans 15 amino acids. The CDR3 sequence is CASRHRDSYNYGYTF. CDR3 bases: TGTGCCAGCAGGCACCGGGACAGTTATAACTATGGCTACACCTTC. The full variable domain, in which reference TRBV2 and TRBJ1-2 provide the parts outside the CDR3, is EPEVTQTPSHQVTQMGQEVILRCVPISNHLYFYWYRQILGQKVEFLVSFYNNEISEKSEIFDDQFSVERPDGSNFTLKIRSTKLEDSAMYFCASRHRDSYNYGYTFGSGTRLTVV.

V usage is TRBV28 and J usage is TRBJ1-2; TRBD1 agrees at 10 bases. Germline V gene data show CDR1 as MDHEN and CDR2 as SYDVKM. V was pared by 4 bases and J by 6 bases, with 2 bases of the junction left unmatched. The CDR3 has 13 amino acids. CDR3 sequence: CASSSGQGDGYTF. The CDR3 DNA follows: TGTGCCAGCAGTTCAGGACAGGGGGATGGCTACACCTTC.

The gene calls are TRBV11-2 and TRBJ1-1; no clear D gene. V lost 1 base and J 1 base, leaving 10 bases between the germline ends. The CDR3 runs to 15 residues. Germline V gene data show CDR1 as SGHAT and CDR2 as FQNNGV. The CDR3 nucleotides are TGTGCCAGCAGCTTAGTGGGCGCCGGGAACACTGAAGCTTTCTTT. This encodes CASSLVGAGNTEAFF.

The chain couples TRBV5-4 to TRBJ2-3; D perhaps matches TRBD1 (6 bases). This CDR3 spans 16 amino acids. Germline values: CDR1 SGHNT, CDR2 YYREEE (reference sequence). V was cut by 5 bases and J by 5 bases, with 21 bases left in between. CDR3 in DNA: TGTGCCAGCAGTTCACGCCAACCGACAGGAGGAGATACGCAGTATTTT. Translating gives CASSSRQPTGGDTQYF.

The CDR3 DNA follows: TGTGCCAGCCATACCTTGAACAGGGGGGCCTCCTACGAGCAGTACTTC. This encodes CASHTLNRGASYEQYF. This chain joins TRBV27 and TRBJ2-7, with TRBD1 matching 8 bases. Germline CDR1 and CDR2: MNHEY and SMNVEV (reference sequence). The CDR3 spans 16 residues. The V gene end was trimmed by 8 bases and the J gene end by 0 bases; junction bases not matched to a gene: 12.

The rearrangement uses TRBV2 and TRBJ1-2, with 9 nucleotides matching TRBD1. With V trimmed by 8 bases and J by 4 bases, 5 bases remained unmatched. Per the germline V gene, CDR1 is SNHLY and CDR2 is FYNNEI. The length of the CDR3 is 13 residues. DNA of the CDR3: TGTGCCAGCTGCCGGGACAGGGTCTATGGCTACACCTTC. This gives the protein CASCRDRVYGYTF.

The V call is TRBV6-5, the J call TRBJ1-4; TRBD1 matches at 8 bases. The CDR3 sequence is 14 residues long. CDR1 is MNHEY and CDR2 is SVGAGI in the germline V gene. After removal of 7 bases from V and 8 bases from J, the junction contained 9 bases not matched to a gene. The CDR3: CASKQGAWAEKLFF. The CDR3 bases are TGTGCCAGCAAGCAGGGGGCGTGGGCCGAAAAACTGTTTTTT.

The chain carries TRBV7-2 and TRBJ1-4; 9 nucleotides match TRBD1. CDR1 is SGHTA, CDR2 FQGNSA, per germline. The junction had 5 bases not matched to a gene; V was cut back by 4 bases and J by 8 bases. The CDR3 is 14 residues long. The chain's CDR3 is CASSSMDRGEKLFF. In nucleotides, the CDR3 is TGTGCCAGCAGCTCGATGGACAGGGGAGAAAAACTGTTTTTT.

The chain joins TRBV11-2 to TRBJ1-6; D is unclear. From germline, CDR1 is SGHAT and CDR2 FQNNGV. CDR3 size: 16 residues. Trimming removed 5 bases at V and 6 bases at J, with 17 bases between. The CDR3: CASSDRRSGGNSPLHF. For the CDR3, the DNA is TGTGCCAGCAGCGATAGAAGGAGCGGTGGTAATTCACCCCTCCACTTT.

V gene TRBV7-2 combines with J gene TRBJ1-2; 9 nucleotides line up with TRBD1. J was trimmed by 13 bases and V by 3 bases; bases with no gene match: 15. This CDR3 is 15 amino acids long. The germline CDR1 and CDR2 sequences are SGHTA and FQGNSA. This CDR3 reads CASSLTGGTGSMRTF. DNA for the CDR3: TGTGCCAGCAGCTTGACGGGGGGGACAGGGAGTATGCGCACCTTC.

The gene calls are TRBV6-5 and TRBJ1-5; tentative D call: TRBD1 (5 bases). V was cut by 5 bases and J by 2 bases, with 10 bases left in between. The CDR3 loop spans 14 amino acids. Germline values: CDR1 MNHEY, CDR2 SVGAGI. CDR3 loop: CASSTKGGNQPQHF. DNA for the CDR3: TGTGCCAGCAGTACTAAAGGGGGCAATCAGCCCCAGCATTTT.